This passage covers 22 T cell receptor beta chains from one sample sequenced in a study of blood T cell repertoires in COVID-19. Profiled with immunoSEQ multiplex PCR; TCRdb holds only in-frame clones, not every one. The sample contains approximately 43,000 clones, about four fifths of which appear only once. Specimen: peripheral blood. All receptors derive from a man aged 40-55 years with active or convalescent COVID-19.

The J gene is TRBJ1-5, the V gene TRBV2, with TRBD1 identical over 7 bases. Germline values: CDR1 SNHLY, CDR2 FYNNEI. This CDR3 spans 14 amino acids. V was clipped by 3 bases and J by 3 bases; unmatched bases: 2. The CDR3 DNA reads as TGTGCCAGCAGTGAGACAGGGAACAATCAGCCCCAGCATTTT. Its translation is CASSETGNNQPQHF. Together with reference TRBV2 and TRBJ1-5, the CDR3 gives the full variable domain: EPEVTQTPSHQVTQMGQEVILRCVPISNHLYFYWYRQILGQKVEFLVSFYNNEISEKSEIFDDQFSVERPDGSNFTLKIRSTKLEDSAMYFCASSETGNNQPQHFGDGTRLSIL.

CDR3 loop: CASSLPRGGTRRTDTQYF. The DNA of the CDR3 is TGTGCCAGCAGCTTACCACGAGGGGGCACTCGACGAACAGATACGCAGTATTTT. The chain uses TRBV7-2 and TRBJ2-3; the match to TRBD1 covers 7 bases. Germline lookup yields CDR1 SGHTA and CDR2 FQGNSA. The V segment lost 2 bases and the J segment 3 bases; nucleotides outside the gene matches: 14. CDR3 length equals 18 residues. Full variable domain (missing parts from reference TRBV7-2 and TRBJ2-3): GAGVSQSPSNKVTEKGKDVELRCDPISGHTALYWYRQSLGQGLEFLIYFQGNSAPDKSGLPSDRFSAERTGGSVSTLTIQRTQQEDSAVYLCASSLPRGGTRRTDTQYFGPGTRLTVL.

This clone was seen a handful of times. The V gene is TRBV30, the J gene TRBJ1-6, with D uncertain. The CDR3 runs 13 residues. Trimming pared 3 bases from V and 13 bases from J, leaving 16 bases between. Germline V CDR1 and CDR2: GTSNPN, SVGIG (reference sequence). CDR3 in amino acids: CAWSRWPSSPLHF. The CDR3 region has the DNA TGTGCCTGGAGCAGGTGGCCTAGCTCGCCCCTCCACTTT.

The sample holds a few counts of this clone. This chain connects TRBV6-5 to TRBJ1-1; 7 bases are shared with TRBD1. The CDR3 is 11 residues long. Germline V lookup: CDR1 MNHEY, CDR2 SVGAGI. V shed 7 bases, J shed 5 bases, and the junction held 1 base outside the gene matches. In DNA, the CDR3 is TGTGCCAGCAAACAGGGGACTGAAGCTTTCTTT. Protein sequence: CASKQGTEAFF.

V usage is TRBV2 and J usage is TRBJ2-1; 10 positions match TRBD2. This CDR3 has 14 amino acids. Unmatched junction bases numbered 0, after V lost 4 bases and J lost 3 bases. Germline lookup yields CDR1 SNHLY and CDR2 FYNNEI. The CDR3 bases are TGTGCCAGCAGTGGGACTAGCGGCTACAATGAGCAGTTCTTC. It yields the protein CASSGTSGYNEQFF.

The chain couples TRBV14 to TRBJ1-2, with D hard to call. V lost 2 bases, J lost 1 base, and 5 bases lay in between. Germline V gives CDR1 SGHDN, CDR2 FVKESK. The CDR3 runs 13 residues. DNA for the CDR3: TGTGCCAGCAGCCAATTAAATAACTATGGCTACACCTTC. This gives the protein CASSQLNNYGYTF.

The chain couples TRBV4-3 to TRBJ2-3; 7 bases map to TRBD2. Unmatched junction bases numbered 8, after V lost 5 bases and J lost 6 bases. Germline CDR1 reads LGHNA; CDR2 reads YSLEER. The CDR3 runs to 14 residues. The CDR3 nucleotides are TGCGCCAGCAGCTTATTTACTAGCGATGATACGCAGTATTTT. This sequence encodes CASSLFTSDDTQYF.

This clone appeared once. The rearrangement uses TRBV28 and TRBJ1-5, with D possibly matching TRBD1 (5 bases). V was clipped by 4 bases and J by 0 bases, with 16 bases between them. This CDR3 has 17 amino acids. CDR1 and CDR2 from the germline V gene are MDHEN and SYDVKM. Here the CDR3 DNA reads TGTGCCAGCAGTTCCCCCTTGACAGTGAATAGCAATCAGCCCCAGCATTTT. This gives the protein CASSSPLTVNSNQPQHF. The variable domain in full, with the rest retrieved from reference TRBV28 and TRBJ1-5, is DVKVTQSSRYLVKRTGEKVFLECVQDMDHENMFWYRQDPGLGLRLIYFSYDVKMKEKGDIPEGYSVSREKKERFSLILESASTNQTSMYLCASSSPLTVNSNQPQHFGDGTRLSIL.

This clone was counted between two and nine times. The chain recombines TRBV9 with TRBJ2-1, with 14 bases matching TRBD2. V lost 3 bases, J lost 0 bases, and 8 bases stayed unmatched. Germline assignment: CDR1 SGDLS and CDR2 YYNGEE. The CDR3 covers 19 residues. In DNA form, the CDR3 reads TGTGCCAGCAGCGGCGAGGGGACTAGCGGGGGCGGCTCCTACAATGAGCAGTTCTTC. It encodes CASSGEGTSGGGSYNEQFF.

This chain uses TRBV7-2 with TRBJ2-7; 9 bases map to TRBD2. The length of the CDR3 is 14 residues. Germline V lookup: CDR1 SGHTA, CDR2 FQGNSA. V lost 4 bases and J lost 6; bases outside the gene matches: 7. The CDR3 DNA is TGTGCCAGCAGCTCCGGGACTAGCCCTCTCGAGCAGTACTTC. As protein: CASSSGTSPLEQYF. Variable domain in full (rest from reference TRBV7-2 and TRBJ2-7): GAGVSQSPSNKVTEKGKDVELRCDPISGHTALYWYRQSLGQGLEFLIYFQGNSAPDKSGLPSDRFSAERTGGSVSTLTIQRTQQEDSAVYLCASSSGTSPLEQYFGPGTRLTVT.

This clone occurred a few times. The chain combines TRBV19 with TRBJ2-1; 9 bases map to TRBD1. Germline CDR1 and CDR2: LNHDA and SQIVND (reference sequence). Unmatched junction bases numbered 11, after V lost 4 bases and J lost 7 bases. The CDR3 runs to 16 residues. CDR3 DNA: TGTGCCAGTAGTACCCGGGGACAGGGCAAGAGAAATGAGCAGTTCTTC. This encodes CASSTRGQGKRNEQFF.

The J gene is TRBJ2-1, the V gene TRBV29-1, with TRBD2 identical over 10 bases. CDR1 and CDR2 (germline): SQVTM, ANQGSEA. This CDR3 is 15 amino acids long. V lost 5 bases and J lost 7; bases outside the gene matches: 11. The CDR3 region is CSVTRAGGPDNEQFF. CDR3 bases: TGCAGCGTTACTCGAGCGGGGGGGCCTGATAATGAGCAGTTCTTC.

The chain couples TRBV30 to TRBJ2-3; D perhaps matches TRBD2 (6 bases). This CDR3 comprises 16 residues. The germline V gene encodes CDR1 GTSNPN and CDR2 SVGIG (reference sequence). The CDR3 spells CASRPWDGGNTDTQYF. The CDR3 DNA follows: TGTGCTTCCCGCCCCTGGGACGGCGGGAACACAGATACGCAGTATTTT.

The chain joins TRBV24-1 to TRBJ1-2, with TRBD1 matching 8 bases. Germline lookup yields CDR1 KGHDR and CDR2 SFDVKD. The CDR3 has 14 amino acids. Trimming removed 4 bases from V and 7 bases from J; junction bases left unmatched: 7. The CDR3 here is CATSDPDRAVGYTF. In DNA, the CDR3 is TGTGCCACCAGTGACCCGGACAGGGCGGTTGGCTACACCTTC.

This sequence joins TRBV16 and TRBJ1-1; a possible D gene is TRBD1 (6 bases). The CDR3 loop spans 14 amino acids. V lost 5 bases and J lost 7, with 17 bases in between. Germline CDR1 reads KGHSY; CDR2 reads FQNENV. As DNA, the CDR3 is TGTGCCAGCAGCGCGGCAGGGGCAATCGATGAAGCTTTCTTT. Translation gives CASSAAGAIDEAFF.

The rearrangement uses TRBV7-2 and TRBJ2-5; tentatively, D is TRBD1 (5 bases). The CDR3 length is 13 residues. Germline V CDR1 and CDR2: SGHTA, FQGNSA. V gave up 5 bases and J gave up 5 bases, with 12 bases separating them. This CDR3 is CASSTMRQETQYF. CDR3 coding DNA: TGTGCCAGCAGCACGATGCGACAGGAGACCCAGTACTTC.

Here the CDR3 DNA reads TGTGCCAGCAGCCAGGGGGACAACTATGGCTACACCTTC. Its protein is CASSQGDNYGYTF. The rearrangement joins TRBV11-3 to TRBJ1-2; 7 bases line up with TRBD1. The junction had 2 bases not matched to a gene; V was cut back by 5 bases and J by 2 bases. Per the germline V gene, CDR1 is SGHNT and CDR2 is YENEEA. The CDR3 has 13 amino acids.

The gene calls are TRBV15 and TRBJ2-5, with 10 bases fitting TRBD2. This CDR3 region has 20 residues. Unmatched junction bases numbered 17, after V lost 0 bases and J lost 4 bases. The germline V gene has CDR1 LNHNV and CDR2 YYDKDF (reference sequence). CDR3 in DNA: TGTGCCACCAGCAGAGAGCGAGAGGGACTAGCGATGGGGGCGGTAGAGACCCAGTACTTC. It yields the protein CATSREREGLAMGAVETQYF.

The chain joins TRBV12-3 or TRBV12-4 to TRBJ2-2; weak D call: TRBD1 (5 bases). The length of the CDR3 is 12 residues. Trimming removed 0 bases at V and 15 bases at J, with 11 bases between. In DNA, the CDR3 is TGTGCCAGCAGTTTAGCTGGGGCTGTGGTGTTTTTT. Translation gives CASSLAGAVVFF.

V usage is TRBV2 and J usage is TRBJ2-4; 7 nucleotides match TRBD2. This CDR3 is 21 amino acids long. The germline V gene has CDR1 SNHLY and CDR2 FYNNEI. The V gene end was trimmed by 6 bases and the J gene end by 0 bases; junction bases not matched to a gene: 23. The CDR3 DNA reads TGTGCCAGCAGAGAAAACCCGCCGGGAATGGACGGGAGGATAGCCAAAAACATTCAGTACTTC. Its protein is CASRENPPGMDGRIAKNIQYF.

This sequence joins TRBV27 and TRBJ2-7, with D possibly being TRBD1 (6 bases). Germline V gene lookup returns CDR1 MNHEY and CDR2 SMNVEV (reference sequence). The CDR3 has 19 amino acids. Trimming took 5 bases from V and 4 from J, leaving 30 bases between them. The CDR3 DNA reads TGTGCCAGCAGTCCATTAACTCACCGCCAGGGGAAAGCGGCATACGAGCAGTACTTC. It yields the protein CASSPLTHRQGKAAYEQYF.

The chain uses TRBV6-5 and TRBJ2-5; D is possibly TRBD2 (5 bases). The CDR3 consists of 14 residues. V lost 0 bases and J 5 bases, leaving 10 bases between the germline ends. Germline assignment: CDR1 MNHEY and CDR2 SVGAGI. CDR3 in DNA: TGTGCCAGCAGTTACTCTTCCGGGGTTGAGACCCAGTACTTC. Amino acid sequence: CASSYSSGVETQYF.